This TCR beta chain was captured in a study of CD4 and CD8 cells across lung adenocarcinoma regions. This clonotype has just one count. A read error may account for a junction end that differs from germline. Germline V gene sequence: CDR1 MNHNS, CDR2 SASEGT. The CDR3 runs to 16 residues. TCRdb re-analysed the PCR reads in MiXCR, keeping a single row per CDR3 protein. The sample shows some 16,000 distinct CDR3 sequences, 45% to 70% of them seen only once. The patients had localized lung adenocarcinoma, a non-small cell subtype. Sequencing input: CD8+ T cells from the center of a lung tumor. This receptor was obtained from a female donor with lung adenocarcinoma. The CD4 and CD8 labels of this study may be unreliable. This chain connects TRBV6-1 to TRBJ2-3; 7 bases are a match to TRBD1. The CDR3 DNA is TGTGCCAGCAGCGTTAGGGGGCACCGAGCCACAAACACGCAGTATTTC. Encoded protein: CASSVRGHRATNTQYF.